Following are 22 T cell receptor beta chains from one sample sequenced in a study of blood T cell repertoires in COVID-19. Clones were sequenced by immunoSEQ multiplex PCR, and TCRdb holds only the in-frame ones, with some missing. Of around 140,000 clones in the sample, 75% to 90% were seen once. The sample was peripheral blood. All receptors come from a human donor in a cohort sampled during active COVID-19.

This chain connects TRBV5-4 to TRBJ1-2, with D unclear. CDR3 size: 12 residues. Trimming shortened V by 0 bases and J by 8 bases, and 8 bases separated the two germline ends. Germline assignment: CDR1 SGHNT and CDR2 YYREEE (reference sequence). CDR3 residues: CASSLVAEGYTF. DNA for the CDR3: TGTGCCAGCAGCTTGGTTGCGGAGGGCTACACCTTC.

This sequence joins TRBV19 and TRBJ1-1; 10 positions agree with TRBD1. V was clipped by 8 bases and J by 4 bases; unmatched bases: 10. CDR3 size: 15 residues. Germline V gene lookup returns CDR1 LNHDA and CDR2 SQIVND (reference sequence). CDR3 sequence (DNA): TGTGCCAGTTGGGACAGGGGAAGTTGGAGCACTGAAGCTTTCTTT. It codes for CASWDRGSWSTEAFF.

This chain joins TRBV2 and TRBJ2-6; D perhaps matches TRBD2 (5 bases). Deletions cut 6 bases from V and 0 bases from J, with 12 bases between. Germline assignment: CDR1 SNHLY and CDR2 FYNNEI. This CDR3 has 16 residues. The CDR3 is CASSPGLTSGANVLTF. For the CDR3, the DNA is TGTGCCAGCAGCCCCGGACTCACCTCTGGGGCCAACGTCCTGACTTTC.

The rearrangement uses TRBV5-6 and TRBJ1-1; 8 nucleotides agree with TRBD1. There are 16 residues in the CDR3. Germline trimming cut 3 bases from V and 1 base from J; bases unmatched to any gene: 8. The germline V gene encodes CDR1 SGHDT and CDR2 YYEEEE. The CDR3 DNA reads TGTGCCAGCAGCTCAGCAGGGGGCGAAGGGAACACTGAAGCTTTCTTT. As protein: CASSSAGGEGNTEAFF.

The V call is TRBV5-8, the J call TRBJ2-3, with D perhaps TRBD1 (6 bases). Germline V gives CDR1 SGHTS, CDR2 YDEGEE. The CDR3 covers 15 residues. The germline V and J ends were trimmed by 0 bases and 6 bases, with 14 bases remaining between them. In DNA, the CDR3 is TGTGCCAGCAGCTTGGCGGACAGCCTCCTCGATACGCAGTATTTT. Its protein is CASSLADSLLDTQYF. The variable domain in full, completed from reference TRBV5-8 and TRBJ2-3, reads EAGVTQSPTHLIKTRGQQATLRCSPISGHTSVYWYQQALGLGLQFLLWYDEGEERNRGNFPPRFSGRQFPNYSSELNVNALELEDSALYLCASSLADSLLDTQYFGPGTRLTVL.

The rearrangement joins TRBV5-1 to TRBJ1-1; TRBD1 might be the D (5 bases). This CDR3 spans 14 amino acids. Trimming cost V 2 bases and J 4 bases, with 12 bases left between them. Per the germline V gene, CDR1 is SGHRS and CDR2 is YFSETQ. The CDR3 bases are TGCGCCAGCAGCTTTATAGGGGAGGGCACTGAAGCTTTCTTT. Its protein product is CASSFIGEGTEAFF.

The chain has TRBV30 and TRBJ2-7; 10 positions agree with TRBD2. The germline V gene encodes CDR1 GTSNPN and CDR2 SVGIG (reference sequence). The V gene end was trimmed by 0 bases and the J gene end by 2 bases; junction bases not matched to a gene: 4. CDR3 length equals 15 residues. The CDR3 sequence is CAWSVLAGPPYEQYF. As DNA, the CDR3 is TGTGCCTGGAGTGTACTAGCGGGGCCACCCTACGAGCAGTACTTC.

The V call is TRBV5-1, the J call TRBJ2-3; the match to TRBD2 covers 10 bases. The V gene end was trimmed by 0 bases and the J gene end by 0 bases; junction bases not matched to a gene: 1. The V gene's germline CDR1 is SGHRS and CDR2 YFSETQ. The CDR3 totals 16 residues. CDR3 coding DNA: TGCGCCAGCAGCTTGGAGCGGGGGGGGAGCACAGATACGCAGTATTTT. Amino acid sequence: CASSLERGGSTDTQYF. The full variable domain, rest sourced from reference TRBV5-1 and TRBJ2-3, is KAGVTQTPRYLIKTRGQQVTLSCSPISGHRSVSWYQQTPGQGLQFLFEYFSETQRNKGNFPGRFSGRQFSNSRSEMNVSTLELGDSALYLCASSLERGGSTDTQYFGPGTRLTVL.

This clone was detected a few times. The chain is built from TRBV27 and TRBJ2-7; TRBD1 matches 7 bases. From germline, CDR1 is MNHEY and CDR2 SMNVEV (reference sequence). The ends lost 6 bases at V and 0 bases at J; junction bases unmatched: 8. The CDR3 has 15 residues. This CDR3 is CASRKRRDSSYEQYF. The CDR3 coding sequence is TGTGCCAGCAGAAAGCGCCGGGACAGCTCCTACGAGCAGTACTTC.

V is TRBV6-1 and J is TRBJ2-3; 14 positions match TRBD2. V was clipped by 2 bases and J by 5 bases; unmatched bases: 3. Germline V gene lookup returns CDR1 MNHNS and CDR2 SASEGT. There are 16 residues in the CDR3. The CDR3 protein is CASSERTSGRLDTQYF. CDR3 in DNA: TGTGCCAGCAGTGAACGGACTAGCGGGAGGCTAGATACGCAGTATTTT.

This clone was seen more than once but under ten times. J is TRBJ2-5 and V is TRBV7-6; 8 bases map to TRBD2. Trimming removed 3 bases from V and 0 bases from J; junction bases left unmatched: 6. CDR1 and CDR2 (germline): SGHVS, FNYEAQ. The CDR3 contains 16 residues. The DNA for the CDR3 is TGTGCCAGCAGCTTCGGCCCCGGGGGGGACCAAGAGACCCAGTACTTC. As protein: CASSFGPGGDQETQYF.

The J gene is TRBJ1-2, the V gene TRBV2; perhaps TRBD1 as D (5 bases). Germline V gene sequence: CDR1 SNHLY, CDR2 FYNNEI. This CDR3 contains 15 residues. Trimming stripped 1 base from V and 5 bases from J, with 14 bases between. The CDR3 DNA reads TGTGCCAGCAGTGAAGGCCAGGGCGCAATTTATGGCTACACCTTC. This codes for CASSEGQGAIYGYTF.

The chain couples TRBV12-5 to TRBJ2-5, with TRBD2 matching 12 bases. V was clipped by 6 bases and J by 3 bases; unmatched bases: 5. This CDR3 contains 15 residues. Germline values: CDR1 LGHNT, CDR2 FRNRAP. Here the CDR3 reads CASGLRLAGEETQYF. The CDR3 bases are TGTGCTAGTGGCCTACGACTAGCGGGAGAAGAGACCCAGTACTTC.

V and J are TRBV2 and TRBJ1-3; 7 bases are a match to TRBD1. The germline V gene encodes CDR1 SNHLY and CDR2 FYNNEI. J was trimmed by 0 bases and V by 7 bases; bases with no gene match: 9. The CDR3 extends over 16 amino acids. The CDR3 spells CASTGTANLSGNTIYF. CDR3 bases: TGTGCCAGCACAGGGACAGCGAACCTCTCTGGAAACACCATATATTTT. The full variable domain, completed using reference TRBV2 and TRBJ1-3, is EPEVTQTPSHQVTQMGQEVILRCVPISNHLYFYWYRQILGQKVEFLVSFYNNEISEKSEIFDDQFSVERPDGSNFTLKIRSTKLEDSAMYFCASTGTANLSGNTIYFGEGSWLTVV.

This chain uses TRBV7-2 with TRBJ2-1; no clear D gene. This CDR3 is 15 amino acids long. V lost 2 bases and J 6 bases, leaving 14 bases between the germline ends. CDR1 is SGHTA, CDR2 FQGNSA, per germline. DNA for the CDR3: TGTGCCAGCAGCTTATCGGGTTCGCCCTCCAATGAGCAGTTCTTC. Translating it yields CASSLSGSPSNEQFF.

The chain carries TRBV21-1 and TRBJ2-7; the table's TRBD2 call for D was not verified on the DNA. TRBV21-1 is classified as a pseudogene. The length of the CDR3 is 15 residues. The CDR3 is CASSKAQGGRNEQYV. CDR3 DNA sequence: TGTGCCAGCAGCAAAGCGCAAGGAGGGAGGAACGAGCAGTACGTC.

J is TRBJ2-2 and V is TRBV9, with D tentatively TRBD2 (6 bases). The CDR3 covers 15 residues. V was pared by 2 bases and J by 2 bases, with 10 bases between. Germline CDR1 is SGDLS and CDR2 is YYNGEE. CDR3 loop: CASSVSTSNTGELFF. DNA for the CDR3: TGTGCCAGCAGCGTTTCGACTAGTAACACCGGGGAGCTGTTTTTT. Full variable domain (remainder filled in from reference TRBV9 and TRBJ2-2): DSGVTQTPKHLITATGQRVTLRCSPRSGDLSVYWYQQSLDQGLQFLIQYYNGEERAKGNILERFSAQQFPDLHSELNLSSLELGDSALYFCASSVSTSNTGELFFGEGSRLTVL.

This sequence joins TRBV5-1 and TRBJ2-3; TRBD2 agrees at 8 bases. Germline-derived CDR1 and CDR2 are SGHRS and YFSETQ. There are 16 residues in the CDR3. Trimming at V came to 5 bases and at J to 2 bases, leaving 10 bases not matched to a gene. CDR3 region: CASRPRAGAYTDTQYF. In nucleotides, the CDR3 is TGCGCCAGCAGGCCACGAGCGGGGGCCTACACAGATACGCAGTATTTT.

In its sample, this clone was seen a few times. CDR3 loop: CASSARTGGSSYNSPLHF. CDR3 sequence (DNA): TGTGCCAGCAGCGCGCGGACAGGGGGGTCCTCCTATAATTCACCCCTCCACTTT. The chain couples TRBV11-2 to TRBJ1-6; 10 bases agree with TRBD1. In germline, CDR1 is SGHAT, CDR2 FQNNGV. There are 18 residues in the CDR3. V lost 5 bases, J lost 0 bases, and 7 bases stayed unmatched.

The chain's CDR3 is CASRGTGISPLHF. DNA for the CDR3: TGTGCCAGCAGGGGGACAGGGATTTCACCCCTCCACTTT. This chain links TRBV6-5 with TRBJ1-6; 9 bases align to TRBD1. V was pared by 6 bases and J by 9 bases, with 3 bases of the junction left unmatched. The germline gives CDR1 MNHEY, CDR2 SVGAGI. The CDR3 loop spans 13 amino acids.

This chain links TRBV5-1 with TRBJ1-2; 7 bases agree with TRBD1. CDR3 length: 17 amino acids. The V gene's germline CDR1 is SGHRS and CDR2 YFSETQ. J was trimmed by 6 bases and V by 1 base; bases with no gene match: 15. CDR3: CASSLTRTGEQSDGYTF. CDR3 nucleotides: TGCGCCAGCAGCTTGACAAGAACAGGGGAACAGTCTGATGGCTACACCTTC. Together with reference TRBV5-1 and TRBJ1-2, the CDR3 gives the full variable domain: KAGVTQTPRYLIKTRGQQVTLSCSPISGHRSVSWYQQTPGQGLQFLFEYFSETQRNKGNFPGRFSGRQFSNSRSEMNVSTLELGDSALYLCASSLTRTGEQSDGYTFGSGTRLTVV.

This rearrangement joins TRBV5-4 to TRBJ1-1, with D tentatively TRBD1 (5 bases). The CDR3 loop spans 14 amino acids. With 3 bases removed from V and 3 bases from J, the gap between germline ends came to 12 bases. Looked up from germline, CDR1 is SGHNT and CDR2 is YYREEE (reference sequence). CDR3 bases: TGTGCCAGCAGCTCTCCCGGGGGAGACACTGAAGCTTTCTTT. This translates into CASSSPGGDTEAFF.